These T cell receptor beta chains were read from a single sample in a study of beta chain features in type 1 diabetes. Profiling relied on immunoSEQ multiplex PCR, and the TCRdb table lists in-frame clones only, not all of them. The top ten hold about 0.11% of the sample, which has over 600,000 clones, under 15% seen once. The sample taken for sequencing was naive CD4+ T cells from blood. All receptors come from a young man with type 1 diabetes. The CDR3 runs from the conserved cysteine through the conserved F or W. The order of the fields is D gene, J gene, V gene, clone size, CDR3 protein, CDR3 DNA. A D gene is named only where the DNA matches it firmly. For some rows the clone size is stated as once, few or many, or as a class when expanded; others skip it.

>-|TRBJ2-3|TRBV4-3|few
CASSQDLFGAETQYF
TGCGCCAGCAGCCAAGATTTATTTGGGGCCGAGACGCAGTATTTT
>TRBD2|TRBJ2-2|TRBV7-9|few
CASSPPGGPSTGELFF
TGTGCCAGCAGCCCCCCGGGGGGACCCAGCACCGGGGAGCTGTTTTTT
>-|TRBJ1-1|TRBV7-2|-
CASSFSETGSTEAFF
TGTGCCAGCAGCTTTTCAGAAACCGGGTCCACTGAAGCTTTCTTT
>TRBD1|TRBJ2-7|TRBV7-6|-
CASSSYQGVYEQYF
TGTGCCAGCAGCTCGTATCAGGGGGTCTACGAGCAGTACTTC
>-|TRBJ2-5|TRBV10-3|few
CAITDGLQETQYF
TGTGCCATCACCGACGGACTACAAGAGACCCAGTACTTC
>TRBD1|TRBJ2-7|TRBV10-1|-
CASSESDRVHEQYF
TGCGCCAGCAGTGAGTCGGACAGGGTCCACGAGCAGTACTTC
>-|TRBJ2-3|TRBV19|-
CASSSKQATDTQYF
TGTGCCAGTAGTTCCAAACAAGCAACAGATACGCAGTATTTT
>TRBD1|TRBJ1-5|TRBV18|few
CASSQGAVDQPQHF
TGTGCCAGCTCACAGGGGGCAGTTGATCAGCCCCAGCATTTT
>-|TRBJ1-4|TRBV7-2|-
CASSWANGKLFF
TGTGCCAGCAGCTGGGCGAATGGAAAACTGTTTTTT
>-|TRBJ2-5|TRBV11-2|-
CASSPSGLETQYF
TGTGCCAGCAGCCCCTCGGGACTAGAGACCCAGTACTTC
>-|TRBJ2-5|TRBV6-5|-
CASARTYQETQYF
TGTGCCAGCGCTAGGACGTACCAAGAGACCCAGTACTTC
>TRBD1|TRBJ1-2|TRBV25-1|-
CASSEWAGGPLYGYTF
TGTGCCAGCAGTGAATGGGCAGGGGGCCCTCTCTATGGCTACACCTTC
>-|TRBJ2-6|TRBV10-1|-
CASSDRSSGANVLTF
TGCGCCAGCAGTGACCGGAGCTCTGGGGCCAACGTCCTGACTTTC
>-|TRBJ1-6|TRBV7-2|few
CASGSSYYNSPLHF
TGTGCCAGCGGATCCTCGTACTATAATTCACCCCTCCACTTT
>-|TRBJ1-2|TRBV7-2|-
CASSLKGSISNYGYTF
TGTGCCAGCAGCTTAAAAGGGAGTATATCTAACTATGGCTACACCTTC
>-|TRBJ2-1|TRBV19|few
CASSRLAYNEQFF
TGTGCCAGTAGTCGGCTAGCGTACAATGAGCAGTTCTTC
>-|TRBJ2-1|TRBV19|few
CASSPRRDEQFF
TGTGCCAGTAGTCCCCGACGGGATGAGCAGTTCTTC
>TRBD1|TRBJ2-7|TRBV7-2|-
CASSFLQGGFGSYEQYF
TGTGCCAGCAGCTTTCTACAGGGGGGTTTCGGCTCCTACGAGCAGTACTTC
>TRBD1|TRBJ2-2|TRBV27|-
CASSRPTGINTGELFF
TGTGCCAGCAGTCGTCCGACAGGGATTAACACCGGGGAGCTGTTTTTT
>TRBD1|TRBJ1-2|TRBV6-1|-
CASSEYFGTGAWGYTF
TGTGCCAGCAGTGAATATTTCGGAACAGGGGCTTGGGGCTACACCTTC
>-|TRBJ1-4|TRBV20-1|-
CSARQPEKLFF
TGCAGTGCTAGACAACCCGAGAAACTGTTTTTT
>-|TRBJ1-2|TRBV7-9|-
CASSSTTAYGYTF
TGTGCCAGCAGCTCGACAACCGCCTATGGCTACACCTTC
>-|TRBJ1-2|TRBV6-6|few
CASRATGPYGYTF
TGTGCCAGCAGGGCGACAGGCCCGTATGGCTACACCTTC
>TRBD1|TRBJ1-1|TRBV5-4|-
CASSIQGVNTEAFF
TGTGCCAGCAGCATACAGGGGGTGAACACTGAAGCTTTCTTT
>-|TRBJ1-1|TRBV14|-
CASSQVGGANTEAFF
TGTGCCAGCAGCCAAGTCGGTGGGGCAAACACTGAAGCTTTCTTT
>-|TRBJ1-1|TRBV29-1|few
CSAPSTGNTEAFF
TGCAGCGCTCCATCCACGGGCAACACTGAAGCTTTCTTT